These 18 T cell receptor beta chains were sequenced from one sample in a study of T cells expressing NK-cell markers. TCRdb reprocessed the 5' RACE reads, keeping one entry per CDR3 protein, no DNA. The sample holds some 410,000 distinct CDR3 sequences. The material sequenced was blood T cells: a sorted CD56 or NKG2C T cell subset, CD4+ or CD8+ T cells, or bulk PBMC T cells (not recorded which). The receptor source for this set is a woman between 18 and 70 years old in good health.

The chain couples TRBV29-1 to TRBJ2-2; TCRdb's D gene call, TRBD1, goes unchecked for lack of DNA. The CDR3 consists of 12 residues. Germline assignment: CDR1 SQVTM and CDR2 ANQGSEA. The CDR3 sequence is CSAGENTGELFF.

V gene TRBV27 combines with J gene TRBJ1-2. Germline CDR1 MNHEY, CDR2 SMNVEV (reference sequence). CDR3 length equals 14 residues. CDR3: CASTSQGGRYGYTF.

This chain joins TRBV19 and TRBJ1-2; TCRdb's D call, TRBD1, is unchecked because there is no DNA. CDR1 LNHDA and CDR2 SQIVND come from the germline V gene (reference sequence). The CDR3 covers 16 residues. CDR3: CASSPSGTGANYGYTF.

The rearrangement uses TRBV12-3 or TRBV12-4 and TRBJ2-7; TCRdb calls TRBD1, which cannot be checked without DNA. CDR3 length: 15 residues. The chain's CDR3 is CASSLSGESSYKQYF.

The rearrangement joins TRBV19 to TRBJ2-1; with no DNA, the TCRdb D assignment of TRBD2 cannot be verified. The CDR3 sequence is 17 residues long. Germline-derived CDR1 and CDR2 are LNHDA and SQIVND (reference sequence). CDR3: CASRREASGRPNNEQFF. The full variable domain, with the rest looked up from reference TRBV19 and TRBJ2-1, is DGGITQSPKYLFRKEGQNVTLSCEQNLNHDAMYWYRQDPGQGLRLIYYSQIVNDFQKGDIAEGYSVSREKKESFPLTVTSAQKNPTAFYLCASRREASGRPNNEQFFGPGTRLTVL.

The chain combines TRBV2 with TRBJ1-1. Germline V gives CDR1 SNHLY, CDR2 FYNNEI. The CDR3 consists of 14 residues. The CDR3: CASARVGPNTEAFF.

The CDR3 reads CASSSRDRYTGELFF. The chain couples TRBV14 to TRBJ2-2; TCRdb's assignment of TRBD1 cannot be checked, as there is no DNA. The CDR3 sequence is 15 residues long. Germline V gene data show CDR1 as SGHDN and CDR2 as FVKESK.

The chain links TRBV12-3 or TRBV12-4 to TRBJ2-5; absent DNA, TCRdb's TRBD1 call cannot be checked. The CDR3 totals 14 residues. The CDR3: CASSLAGGRETQYF.

The chain uses TRBV12-3 or TRBV12-4 and TRBJ2-3; lacking DNA, the TRBD2 call made by TCRdb goes unchecked. The CDR3 is 17 amino acids. The CDR3 region is CASSPPSGGLPTDTQYF.

This rearrangement joins TRBV20-1 to TRBJ2-1; TCRdb's D call of TRBD2 is untestable without DNA. The CDR3 runs 15 residues. Germline V gives CDR1 DFQATT, CDR2 SNEGSKA (reference sequence). CDR3 protein: CSARDGSGSYNEQFF.

V gene TRBV20-1 combines with J gene TRBJ1-5; the D gene TCRdb calls, TRBD1, cannot be checked with no DNA. The CDR3 spans 18 residues. Germline CDR1 DFQATT, CDR2 SNEGSKA (reference sequence). CDR3 sequence reads: CSARGSGGAGLSNQPQHF.

The V and J genes are TRBV2 and TRBJ2-1. The CDR3 runs 12 residues. Germline V gene data show CDR1 as SNHLY and CDR2 as FYNNEI. This chain's CDR3 is CASRDNHNEQFF. The full variable domain, rest sourced from reference TRBV2 and TRBJ2-1, is EPEVTQTPSHQVTQMGQEVILRCVPISNHLYFYWYRQILGQKVEFLVSFYNNEISEKSEIFDDQFSVERPDGSNFTLKIRSTKLEDSAMYFCASRDNHNEQFFGPGTRLTVL.

The chain uses TRBV9 and TRBJ2-2; TCRdb outputs TRBD1, but without DNA this stays unchecked. Looked up from germline, CDR1 is SGDLS and CDR2 is YYNGEE. This CDR3 comprises 15 residues. The CDR3 region is CASSFNRANTGELFF. The whole variable domain, remainder taken from reference TRBV9 and TRBJ2-2, is DSGVTQTPKHLITATGQRVTLRCSPRSGDLSVYWYQQSLDQGLQFLIQYYNGEERAKGNILERFSAQQFPDLHSELNLSSLELGDSALYFCASSFNRANTGELFFGEGSRLTVL.

This chain joins TRBV20-1 and TRBJ2-3; TCRdb outputs TRBD2, but without DNA this stays unchecked. The CDR3 is 15 amino acids. Germline V gene sequence: CDR1 DFQATT, CDR2 SNEGSKA (reference sequence). The CDR3: CSANPGLAVPDTQYF.

The chain carries TRBV12-3 or TRBV12-4 and TRBJ1-2; TCRdb reports TRBD1, a call that lacks DNA to check it against. CDR3 size: 13 residues. CDR3 sequence: CASRSTGNPTYTF.

The chain carries TRBV5-1 and TRBJ2-1; TCRdb's assignment of TRBD1 cannot be checked, as there is no DNA. Germline CDR1 reads SGHRS; CDR2 reads YFSETQ. The CDR3 is 14 residues long. The CDR3 sequence is CASNVGTEYNEQFF.

The V gene is TRBV11-2, the J gene TRBJ2-3; without DNA, the TCRdb call of TRBD2 cannot be checked. The CDR3 is 17 amino acids. Germline V gene lookup returns CDR1 SGHAT and CDR2 FQNNGV. CDR3 region: CASSLEVGSGGLDTQYF.

The V call is TRBV5-4, the J call TRBJ2-2; the TRBD1 assignment by TCRdb is unverifiable without DNA. The germline gives CDR1 SGHNT, CDR2 YYREEE (reference sequence). The CDR3 extends over 14 amino acids. Here the CDR3 reads CASSLVQGAGELFF.